The count of the clone carrying this T cell receptor (beta chain) is one. The data are from a study of blood T cell repertoires in COVID-19. Sequencing used immunoSEQ multiplex PCR; TCRdb keeps in-frame clones, though not all of them. The sample yields about 370,000 clones, over 85% seen once. The CDR3 extends over 14 amino acids. V lost 8 bases to trimming and J lost 10 bases; unmatched junction nucleotides: 12. Looked up from germline, CDR1 is SNHLY and CDR2 is FYNNEI. Source material: PBMCs or T cells enriched from blood (not recorded which). The TCR was taken from a woman under 40 who had recovered from COVID-19. The chain combines TRBV2 with TRBJ1-4; 8 positions match TRBD1. In DNA, the CDR3 is TGTGCCAGCGGAGGGCAGGGGGCTAGGGTAAAACTGTTTTTT. Translating gives CASGGQGARVKLFF.